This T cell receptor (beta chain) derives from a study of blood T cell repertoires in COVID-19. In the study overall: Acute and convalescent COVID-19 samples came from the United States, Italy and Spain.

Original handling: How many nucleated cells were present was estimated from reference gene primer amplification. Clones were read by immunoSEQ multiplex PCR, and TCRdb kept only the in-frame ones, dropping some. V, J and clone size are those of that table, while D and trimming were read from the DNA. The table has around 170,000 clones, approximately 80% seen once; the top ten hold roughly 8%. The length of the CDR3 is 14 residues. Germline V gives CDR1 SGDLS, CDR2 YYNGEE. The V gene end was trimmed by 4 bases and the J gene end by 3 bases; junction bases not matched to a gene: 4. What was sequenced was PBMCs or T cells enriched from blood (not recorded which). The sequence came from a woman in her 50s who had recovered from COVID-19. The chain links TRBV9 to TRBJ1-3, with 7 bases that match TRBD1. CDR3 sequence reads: CASSPGGGGNTIYF. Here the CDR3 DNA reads TGTGCCAGCAGCCCAGGGGGTGGTGGAAACACCATATATTTT.